This T cell receptor beta chain originates from a study of cytomegalovirus exposure and HLA in healthy donors. General study results and limits: According to the study, around 180 TCR beta chains were cytomegalovirus-associated. Another analysis was done later, and it associated around 16,000 TCR beta sequences with HLA alleles at 0.05 false discovery rate. A later analysis reported that several of the most significant clusters appeared to be linked to common viral pathogens, among them Epstein-Barr virus.

For this clone: Its antigen is as yet unknown.

The CDR3 totals 15 residues. Germline V lookup: CDR1 SEHNR, CDR2 FQNEAQ (reference sequence). V lost 6 bases, J lost 5 bases, and 19 bases lay in between. PCR involved 60 Vbeta and 13 Jbeta primers. Sequenced by immunoSEQ multiplex PCR; TCRdb stores in-frame clones only, minus some. The data contain 100,000 to 150,000 clones, 81% of them singletons. The specimen was PBMCs. This rearrangement joins TRBV7-9 to TRBJ1-1, with D unclear. The TCR was taken from a man between 18 and 29 years old in good health and CMV-seronegative. The chain's CDR3 is CASRLGRARGTEAFF. DNA of the CDR3: TGTGCCAGCAGATTGGGAAGGGCTCGAGGGACTGAAGCTTTCTTT.